This T cell receptor beta chain was retrieved from a study of blood T cell repertoires in COVID-19. Turning to the study itself: Acute and convalescent COVID-19 specimens originated in the United States, Italy and Spain. Sources were T cells, B-cell-depleted T cells, or PBMCs; the material itself was cDNA or gDNA.

The CDR3 spans 14 residues. CDR1 and CDR2 from the germline V gene are SGHRS and YFSETQ. Trimming shortened V by 0 bases and J by 7 bases, and 11 bases separated the two germline ends. Authors' analysis steps: Amplification with reference gene primers provided the estimates of nucleated cell counts. Generated by immunoSEQ multiplex PCR, the TCRdb table keeps only in-frame clones and is missing some. From that table come the V and J calls and clone size; the DNA was used to work out D and trimming. This sample has approximately 300,000 clones, with about nine tenths found just once. The clonotype comes from a young man with active or convalescent COVID-19. The chain combines TRBV5-1 with TRBJ2-1, with a weak D call TRBD1 (5 bases). The sample comprised peripheral blood. This CDR3 reads CASSLVPQGNEQFF. The CDR3 region has the DNA TGCGCCAGCAGCTTGGTTCCTCAGGGAAATGAGCAGTTCTTC.